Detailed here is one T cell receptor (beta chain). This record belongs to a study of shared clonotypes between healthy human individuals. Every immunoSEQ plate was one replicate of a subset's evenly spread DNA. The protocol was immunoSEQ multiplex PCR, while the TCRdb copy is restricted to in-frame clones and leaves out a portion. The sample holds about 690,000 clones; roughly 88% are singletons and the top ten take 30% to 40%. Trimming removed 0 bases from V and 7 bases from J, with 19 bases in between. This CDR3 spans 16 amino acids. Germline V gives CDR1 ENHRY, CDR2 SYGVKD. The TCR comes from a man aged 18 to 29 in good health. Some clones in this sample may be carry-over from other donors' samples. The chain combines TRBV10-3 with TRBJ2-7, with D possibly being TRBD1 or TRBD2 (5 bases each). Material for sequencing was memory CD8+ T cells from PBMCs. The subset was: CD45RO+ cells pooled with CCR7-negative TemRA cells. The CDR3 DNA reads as TGTGCCATCAGTGAGTCCTGGGGGATCTCGGCTCGGGAGCAGTACTTC. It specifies CAISESWGISAREQYF.